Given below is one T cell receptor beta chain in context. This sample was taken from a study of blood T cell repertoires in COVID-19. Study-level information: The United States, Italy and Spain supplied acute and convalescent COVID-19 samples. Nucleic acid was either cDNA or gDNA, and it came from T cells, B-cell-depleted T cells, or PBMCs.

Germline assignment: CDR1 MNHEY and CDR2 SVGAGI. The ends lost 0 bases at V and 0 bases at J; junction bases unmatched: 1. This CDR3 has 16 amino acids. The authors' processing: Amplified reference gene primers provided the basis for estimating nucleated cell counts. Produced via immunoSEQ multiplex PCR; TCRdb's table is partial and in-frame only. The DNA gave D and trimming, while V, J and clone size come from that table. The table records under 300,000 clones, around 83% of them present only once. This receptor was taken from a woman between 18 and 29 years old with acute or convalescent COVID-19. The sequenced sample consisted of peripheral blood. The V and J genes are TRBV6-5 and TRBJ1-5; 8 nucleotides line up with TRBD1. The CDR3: CASSYSGQGSNQPQHF. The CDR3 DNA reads TGTGCCAGCAGTTACTCCGGACAGGGTAGCAATCAGCCCCAGCATTTT.